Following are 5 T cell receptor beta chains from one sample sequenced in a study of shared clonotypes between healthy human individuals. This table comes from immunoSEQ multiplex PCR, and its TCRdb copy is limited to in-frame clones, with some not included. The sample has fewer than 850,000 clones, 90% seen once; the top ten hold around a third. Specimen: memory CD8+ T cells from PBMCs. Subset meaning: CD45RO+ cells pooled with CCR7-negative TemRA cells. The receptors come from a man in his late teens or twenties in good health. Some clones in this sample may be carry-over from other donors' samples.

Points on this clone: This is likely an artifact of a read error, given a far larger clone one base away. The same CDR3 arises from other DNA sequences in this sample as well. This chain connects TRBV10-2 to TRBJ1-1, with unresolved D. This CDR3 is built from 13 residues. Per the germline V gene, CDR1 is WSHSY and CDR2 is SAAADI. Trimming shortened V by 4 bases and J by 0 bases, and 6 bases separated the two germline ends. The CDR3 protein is CASSGTVNTEAFF. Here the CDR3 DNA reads TGCGCCAGCAGTGGGACGGTGAACACTGAAGCTTTCTTT.

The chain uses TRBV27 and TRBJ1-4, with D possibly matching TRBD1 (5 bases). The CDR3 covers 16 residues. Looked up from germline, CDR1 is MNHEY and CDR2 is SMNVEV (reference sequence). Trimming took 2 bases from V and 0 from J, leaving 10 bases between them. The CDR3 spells CASSLLSGATNEKLFF. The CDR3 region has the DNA TGTGCCAGCAGTTTACTCTCGGGGGCAACTAATGAAAAACTGTTTTTT.

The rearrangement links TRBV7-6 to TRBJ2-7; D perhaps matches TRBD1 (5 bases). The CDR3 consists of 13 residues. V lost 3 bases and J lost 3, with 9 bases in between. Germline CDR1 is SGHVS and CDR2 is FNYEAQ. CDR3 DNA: TGTGCCAGCAGCTTGAGACAGCACTACGAGCAGTACTTC. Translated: CASSLRQHYEQYF.

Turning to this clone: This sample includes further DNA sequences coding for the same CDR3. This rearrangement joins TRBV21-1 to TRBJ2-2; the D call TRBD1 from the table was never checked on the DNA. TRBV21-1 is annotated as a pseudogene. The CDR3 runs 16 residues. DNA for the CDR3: TGTGCCAGCAGCAAAACCGGACAGGGTTACACCGGGGAGCTGTTTTTT. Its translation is CASSKTGQGYTGELFF.

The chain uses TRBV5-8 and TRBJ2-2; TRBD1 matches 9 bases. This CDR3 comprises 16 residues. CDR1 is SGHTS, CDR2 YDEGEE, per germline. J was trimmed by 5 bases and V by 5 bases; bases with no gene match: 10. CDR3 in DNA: TGTGCCAGCAGACCTAACCGGGACAGGGTGACCGGGGAGCTGTTTTTT. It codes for CASRPNRDRVTGELFF.